The 27 T cell receptor beta chains below all came from one sample that was sequenced in a study of T cells in Graves' hyperthyroidism and ophthalmopathy. The TCR beta CDR3 regions underwent amplification using RNA transcripts as the source. HTBI primers were the set used in a first-round RT-PCR of the TCR CDR3. In TCRdb, the multiplex PCR reads were re-called with MiXCR into one record per CDR3 protein. The repertoire holds about 500,000 distinct CDR3 sequences, 46% seen once, with approximately 44% in the top ten. The sequenced sample was peripheral blood or thyroid tissue (not recorded which). The source of these receptors is an adult woman with Graves' disease, either hyperthyroidism or ophthalmopathy (not recorded which).

The sample holds a few counts of this clonotype. A junction end diverges from the germline sequence, so it may reflect a read error. The chain links TRBV5-1 to TRBJ2-7; possible D gene TRBD1, 6 bases. CDR1 is SGHRS, CDR2 YFSETQ, per germline. This CDR3 has 14 amino acids. The CDR3 sequence is CVSSQTPQGYEQYF. The CDR3 DNA reads as TGCGTCAGCAGCCAGACGCCACAGGGCTACGAGCAGTACTTC.

This chain joins TRBV20-1 and TRBJ1-5, with no clear D. This CDR3 comprises 13 residues. V was trimmed by 6 bases and J by 6 bases, leaving 15 bases between them. Germline V gives CDR1 DFQATT, CDR2 SNEGSKA (reference sequence). The CDR3 DNA follows: TGCAGTGCAGAAAAGCGTGAGGTTCAGCCCCAGCATTTT. Encoded protein: CSAEKREVQPQHF.

CDR3 sequence: CASSEAGSYYEQYF. CDR3 nucleotide sequence: TGTGCCAGCAGTGAAGCAGGGTCCTACTACGAGCAGTACTTC. The rearrangement links TRBV2 to TRBJ2-7; no clear D gene. CDR3 length: 14 residues. Germline V gene data show CDR1 as SNHLY and CDR2 as FYNNEI. Trimming pared 0 bases from V and 3 bases from J, leaving 9 bases between.

Note on this clonotype: At one end, the junction sequence differs from germline, possibly due to a read error. The CDR3 region is CASSVAGGFAF. As DNA, the CDR3 is TGTGCCAGCAGCGTAGCAGGGGGTTTCGCCTTT. This chain joins TRBV9 and TRBJ1-1; 7 nucleotides align to TRBD1. CDR3 length: 11 amino acids. Germline V gene lookup returns CDR1 SGDLS and CDR2 YYNGEE.

V and J are TRBV28 and TRBJ1-6; D not certain. Germline V gene sequence: CDR1 MDHEN, CDR2 SYDVKM. V lost 6 bases and J 0 bases, leaving 9 bases between the germline ends. CDR3 length: 15 residues. In DNA form, the CDR3 reads TGTGCCAGCAGCGGGTTGAGCTCCTATAATTCACCCCTCCACTTT. Translation gives CASSGLSSYNSPLHF.

This clonotype was recorded many times. This rearrangement joins TRBV2 to TRBJ2-5; D perhaps matches TRBD2 (6 bases). V lost 10 bases and J lost 2, with 17 bases in between. The CDR3 consists of 14 residues. Germline V gene lookup returns CDR1 SNHLY and CDR2 FYNNEI. CDR3 in amino acids: CATGVLGRQETQYF. DNA for the CDR3: TGTGCCACGGGAGTTTTGGGCAGACAAGAGACCCAGTACTTC.

The chain has TRBV7-8 and TRBJ1-2; tentatively, D is TRBD1 (5 bases). The CDR3 covers 14 residues. Germline loops: CDR1 SGHVS, CDR2 FQNEAQ. Trimming left V 1 base short and J 2 bases short, with 8 bases between. CDR3 loop: CASSLDRRNYGYTF. The CDR3 DNA reads TGTGCCAGCAGCTTAGACAGGCGAAACTATGGCTACACCTTC.

This chain connects TRBV7-3 to TRBJ1-1; possibly TRBD1 for D (6 bases). Germline assignment: CDR1 SGHTA and CDR2 FQGTGA. Trimming cost V 5 bases and J 0 bases, with 19 bases left between them. This CDR3 has 17 residues. The DNA for the CDR3 is TGTGCCAGCAGCCACGGGGCAGGGGTTATTATGAACACTGAAGCTTTCTTT. Protein: CASSHGAGVIMNTEAFF.

This clonotype occurred a few times. The genes are TRBV20-1 and TRBJ2-2; unclear D gene. This CDR3 is built from 14 residues. Per the germline V gene, CDR1 is DFQATT and CDR2 is SNEGSKA (reference sequence). V dropped 5 bases and J dropped 5 bases, with 15 bases sitting between them. The CDR3 DNA follows: TGCAGTGCTTCCGGGCCACTGGCGACCGGGGAGCTGTTTTTT. It is translated as CSASGPLATGELFF.

In this sample, this clonotype turned up a few times. V usage is TRBV2 and J usage is TRBJ2-3, with D possibly matching TRBD2 (5 bases). The CDR3 sequence is 15 residues long. CDR1 SNHLY and CDR2 FYNNEI come from the germline V gene. V lost 0 bases and J 1 base, leaving 8 bases between the germline ends. CDR3 amino acids: CASSEAGVRTDTQYF. The CDR3 DNA is TGTGCCAGCAGTGAAGCGGGAGTTCGCACAGATACGCAGTATTTT.

The CDR3 bases are TGCAGTGCTAGAGATCAGGCGGCGGGGCGCGATGGCTACACCTTC. Encoded protein: CSARDQAAGRDGYTF. V is TRBV20-1 and J is TRBJ1-2; maybe TRBD1 (5 bases). V lost 0 bases and J 6 bases, leaving 17 bases between the germline ends. Germline V gene lookup returns CDR1 DFQATT and CDR2 SNEGSKA (reference sequence). CDR3 length: 15 amino acids.

The chain is built from TRBV2 and TRBJ1-1; D is undetermined. Germline assignment: CDR1 SNHLY and CDR2 FYNNEI. This CDR3 spans 10 amino acids. Trimming cost V 7 bases and J 5 bases, with 5 bases left between them. The CDR3 sequence is CASTWTEAFF. The CDR3 region has the DNA TGTGCCAGCACGTGGACTGAAGCTTTCTTT.

In this sample, this clonotype turned up a few times. This may come from a read error, since a much larger clone is one base off. The chain is built from TRBV5-1 and TRBJ1-1; 8 bases are shared with TRBD1. Germline values: CDR1 SGHRS, CDR2 YFSETQ. With 2 bases clipped from V and 0 bases from J, the junction kept 3 bases outside the gene matches. The CDR3 length is 15 residues. The DNA of the CDR3 is TGCGCCAGCAGCTTAGGACAGGGCCTGAACACTGAAGCTTTCTTT. It yields the protein CASSLGQGLNTEAFF.

This clonotype was recorded at least ten times. V gene TRBV10-3 combines with J gene TRBJ2-7; D ambiguous. Germline V gives CDR1 ENHRY, CDR2 SYGVKD. CDR3 length: 13 residues. V dropped 2 bases and J dropped 0 bases, with 5 bases sitting between them. The chain's CDR3 is CAISEPGSYEQYF. The DNA of the CDR3 is TGTGCCATCAGTGAGCCCGGCTCCTACGAGCAGTACTTC.

This clonotype was counted only a few times. The chain is built from TRBV20-1 and TRBJ1-2; D is perhaps TRBD1 (5 bases). In germline, CDR1 is DFQATT, CDR2 SNEGSKA (reference sequence). V was pared by 0 bases and J by 4 bases, with 9 bases between. CDR3 size: 13 residues. The CDR3 region has the DNA TGCAGTGCTAGAGAGCAGGGAACCTATGGCTACACCTTC. It encodes CSAREQGTYGYTF.

The rearrangement links TRBV10-3 to TRBJ2-5, with D possibly matching TRBD1 (6 bases). Germline V gene sequence: CDR1 ENHRY, CDR2 SYGVKD. This CDR3 is 14 amino acids long. Trimming took 6 bases from V and 5 from J, leaving 16 bases between them. The CDR3 reads CAIRGGQMMETQYF. CDR3 in DNA: TGTGCCATCAGAGGAGGACAGATGATGGAGACCCAGTACTTC.

This clonotype has only a few counts. This chain connects TRBV7-9 to TRBJ1-6; D gene ambiguous. Germline CDR1 is SEHNR and CDR2 is FQNEAQ (reference sequence). This CDR3 is built from 16 residues. V lost 5 bases and J lost 0, with 11 bases in between. The DNA for the CDR3 is TGTGCCAGCAGCCTCGGGGATAGCTCCTATAATTCACCCCTCCACTTT. It translates to CASSLGDSSYNSPLHF.

Of note for this clonotype: This could be a read error, since a much larger clone is one nucleotide away. The chain joins TRBV6-2 or TRBV6-3 to TRBJ2-5, with D perhaps TRBD2 (5 bases). Germline V lookup: CDR1 MNHEY, CDR2 SVGEGT. The CDR3 has 13 residues. This CDR3 is CASSGLILEAQYF. Here the CDR3 DNA reads TGTGCCAGCAGTGGACTTATCTTAGAGGCCCAGTACTTC.

This clonotype was found many times. The chain is built from TRBV7-6 and TRBJ1-1, with D perhaps TRBD1 (5 bases). This CDR3 contains 16 residues. Trimming removed 1 base from V and 5 bases from J, with 17 bases in between. Germline CDR1 reads SGHVS; CDR2 reads FNYEAQ. This chain's CDR3 is CASSLVPGKGRTEAFF. The DNA of the CDR3 is TGTGCCAGCAGCTTAGTTCCAGGGAAGGGTAGAACTGAAGCTTTCTTT.

This clonotype has ten or more counts. The rearrangement links TRBV2 to TRBJ1-4; 7 bases agree with TRBD1. The germline V gene encodes CDR1 SNHLY and CDR2 FYNNEI. Trimming took 7 bases from V and 8 from J; bases not matched to a gene: 10. CDR3 size: 14 residues. For the CDR3, the DNA is TGTGCCAGCACCGCAGGGGGAGGAGGAGAAAAACTGTTTTTT. As protein: CASTAGGGGEKLFF.

The chain couples TRBV4-2 to TRBJ1-5; no definite D call. The germline V and J ends were trimmed by 2 bases and 2 bases, with 7 bases remaining between them. This CDR3 spans 14 amino acids. From germline, CDR1 is LGHNA and CDR2 YNFKEQ. The CDR3 DNA sequence: TGTGCCAGCAGCCAAAGAGGAGGCAATCAGCCCCAGCATTTT. It encodes CASSQRGGNQPQHF.

A note on this clonotype: At one boundary the junction diverges from the germline segment, which might be a read error. This chain links TRBV7-2 with TRBJ2-7; D possibly corresponds to TRBD2 (5 bases). CDR3 size: 13 residues. Germline loops: CDR1 SGHTA, CDR2 FQGNSA. CDR3 sequence: CASTPTEYGERYF. The CDR3 DNA reads TGTGCCAGCACCCCGACGGAATACGGGGAGCGGTACTTC. Based on the CDR3 plus reference TRBV7-2 and TRBJ2-7, the full variable domain is GAGVSQSPSNKVTEKGKDVELRCDPISGHTALYWYRQSLGQGLEFLIYFQGNSAPDKSGLPSDRFSAERTGGSVSTLTIQRTQQEDSAVYLCASTPTEYGERYFGPGTRLTVT.

The chain couples TRBV5-1 to TRBJ2-7; 9 nucleotides agree with TRBD1. CDR3 length: 14 residues. The germline gives CDR1 SGHRS, CDR2 YFSETQ. J was trimmed by 7 bases and V by 3 bases; bases with no gene match: 8. CDR3 bases: TGCGCCAGCAGCTCAGGACAGGGGAATTGGGAGCAGTACTTC. As protein: CASSSGQGNWEQYF.

This clonotype was seen only a few times. This rearrangement joins TRBV19 to TRBJ1-5, with D unresolved. This CDR3 has 16 residues. Germline loops: CDR1 LNHDA, CDR2 SQIVND (reference sequence). V was clipped by 3 bases and J by 0 bases, with 12 bases between them. The CDR3 nucleotides are TGTGCCAGTAGTATTCGGGCAGGTCTTAGCAATCAGCCCCAGCATTTT. Amino acids: CASSIRAGLSNQPQHF.

This clonotype was seen only once. This chain joins TRBV10-3 and TRBJ2-6; the D is unclear. Trimming shortened V by 9 bases and J by 4 bases, and 13 bases separated the two germline ends. Germline V gene sequence: CDR1 ENHRY, CDR2 SYGVKD. The CDR3 runs 14 residues. The CDR3 spells CAITHYLGANVLTF. DNA of the CDR3: TGTGCCATTACCCACTACCTAGGGGCCAACGTCCTGACTTTC.

The chain recombines TRBV20-1 with TRBJ1-2; D call uncertain. Germline V gene sequence: CDR1 DFQATT, CDR2 SNEGSKA (reference sequence). The V and J ends lost 1 base and 2 bases respectively, with 8 bases between them. The CDR3 is made up of 13 amino acids. The CDR3 spells CSARALGNYGYTF. CDR3 DNA: TGCAGTGCTAGAGCCCTCGGGAACTATGGCTACACCTTC.

V usage is TRBV7-9 and J usage is TRBJ1-2; 12 bases align to TRBD1. The CDR3 is 15 amino acids. CDR1 is SEHNR, CDR2 FQNEAQ, per germline (reference sequence). V lost 5 bases to trimming and J lost 6 bases; unmatched junction nucleotides: 7. In DNA, the CDR3 is TGTGCCAGCAGCCCCGGGACAGGGGGCGTACATGGCTACACCTTC. Translated: CASSPGTGGVHGYTF.